Below are 2 T cell receptor beta chains sequenced from a single sample in a study of CD8+ T cells in alopecia areata (dated by TCRdb to between 2018 and 2020). In the paper's terms, the time point label means: baseline before oral tofacitinib. Library preparation used the immunoSEQ multiplex PCR assay. For TCR sequencing, RNA was extracted from every sample and reverse transcribed into cDNA to serve as template. Held by TCRdb, this immuneACCESS table contains in-frame sequences only and omits some clones. Under half of the omission traces to an unresolved V gene where checked; the cause of the rest is unknown. Here the sample has 160,000 or so clones; roughly 70% occur a single time. About an eighth of the sample lies in the top ten. The sequencing used CD8+ T cells sorted from blood, collected at week 0. Every receptor here comes from a human donor with alopecia areata.

The genes are TRBV19 and TRBJ1-2, with D maybe TRBD1 (6 bases). Germline CDR1 is LNHDA and CDR2 is SQIVND (reference sequence). V lost 8 bases and J lost 12, with 13 bases in between. The CDR3 has 10 amino acids. CDR3 sequence reads: CASGKGVHTF. The CDR3 nucleotides are TGTGCCAGTGGTAAGGGGGTCCACACCTTC.

This clone came up a few times. This sequence joins TRBV25-1 and TRBJ1-2; D unclear. This CDR3 spans 14 amino acids. Germline V gene lookup returns CDR1 MGHDK and CDR2 SYGVNS. The V and J ends lost 2 bases and 0 bases respectively, with 7 bases between them. Here the CDR3 reads CASSEGPTNYGYTF. The CDR3 DNA sequence: TGTGCCAGCAGTGAAGGCCCAACTAACTATGGCTACACCTTC.